This T cell receptor beta chain was identified during a study of cytomegalovirus exposure and HLA in healthy donors. At the level of the study: Earlier, some 180 million T cells were analyzed, and fewer than 120 million unique TCR beta sequences were found among them.

Study-level points and caveats: A later analysis, which compared TCR beta chains of equal frequency, found the HLA-associated ones more clonally expanded.

About this clone itself: Its antigen is currently unknown.

Both 60 Vbeta primers and 13 Jbeta primers went into the PCR. Data came from immunoSEQ multiplex PCR; TCRdb stores just in-frame clones and leaves some out. Here the sample spans some 160,000 clones, 80% to 85% being singletons. The CDR3 length is 14 residues. CDR1 and CDR2 (germline): SGHRS, YFSETQ. V lost 5 bases to trimming and J lost 10 bases, with 16 bases between them. The chain recombines TRBV5-1 with TRBJ1-6; possible D gene TRBD1, 5 bases. This receptor was identified in a male donor in good health and CMV-seronegative. The sequencing sample was made of PBMCs. The CDR3 sequence: CASRSGGLESPLHF. The CDR3 DNA reads TGCGCCAGCAGGAGTGGGGGGTTAGAGTCACCCCTCCACTTT.